Below are 5 T cell receptor beta chains sequenced from a single sample in a study of cytomegalovirus exposure and HLA in healthy donors. With 60 Vbeta and 13 Jbeta primers, the PCR was carried out. Sequencing was performed with immunoSEQ multiplex PCR; in TCRdb, only in-frame clones are kept and a portion is missing. The table records 50,000 to 70,000 clones, around 62% of them present only once. Material: PBMCs. All receptors derive from a man aged 25 to 40 in good health and CMV-seronegative.

This clone was recorded a few times. The V call is TRBV6-4, the J call TRBJ1-4, with D possibly TRBD1 on 5 matching bases. V dropped 3 bases and J dropped 0 bases, with 5 bases sitting between them. The CDR3 extends over 14 amino acids. CDR1 MRHNA and CDR2 SNTAGT come from the germline V gene. This CDR3 reads CASSETATNEKLFF. CDR3 sequence (DNA): TGTGCCAGCAGTGAGACAGCAACTAATGAAAAACTGTTTTTT.

The chain joins TRBV6-1 to TRBJ1-2; 11 bases match TRBD1. The CDR3 runs to 12 residues. CDR1 and CDR2 (germline): MNHNS, SASEGT. V lost 8 bases to trimming and J lost 6 bases; unmatched junction nucleotides: 2. CDR3 sequence reads: CASGQGANGYTF. The CDR3 region has the DNA TGTGCCAGCGGACAGGGGGCCAATGGCTACACCTTC.

V is TRBV12-5 and J is TRBJ1-1, with 7 positions matching TRBD1. CDR1 LGHNT and CDR2 FRNRAP come from the germline V gene. This CDR3 contains 15 residues. Trimming took 5 bases from V and 3 from J; bases not matched to a gene: 9. Here the CDR3 reads CASGLKGARDTEAFF. CDR3 nucleotides: TGTGCTAGTGGTCTCAAGGGGGCGCGGGACACTGAAGCTTTCTTT.

This clone was counted a few times. No conserved phenylalanine or tryptophan ends this CDR3, so it is likely a read error. The V and J genes are TRBV29-1 and TRBJ1-2; D uncertain. Germline V CDR1 and CDR2: SQVTM, ANQGSEA. The CDR3 is 12 residues long. The CDR3 nucleotides are TGCTGCGTCGAACCTGAGGCGGATGGCTACACCGTC. It translates to CCVEPEADGYTV.

V usage is TRBV5-6 and J usage is TRBJ1-2, with D possibly TRBD1 on 6 matching bases. CDR3 length: 13 amino acids. Germline V lookup: CDR1 SGHDT, CDR2 YYEEEE. Trimming cost V 4 bases and J 12 bases, with 19 bases left between them. CDR3 sequence: CASSTSTTGRDTF. DNA for the CDR3: TGTGCCAGCAGCACTTCAACCACAGGGCGTGACACCTTC.